Presented here are 10 T cell receptor beta chains from one specimen sequenced in a study of blood T cell repertoires in COVID-19. Produced via immunoSEQ multiplex PCR; TCRdb's table is partial and in-frame only. In the table there are 400,000 to 450,000 clones, approximately 90% of which are singletons. The sample comprised peripheral blood. Receptors originate from a man younger than 35 with COVID-19, enrolled during active disease.

The chain employs TRBV18 and TRBJ2-1; 9 bases line up with TRBD1. Germline CDR1 KGHSH, CDR2 LQKENI. The junction had 4 bases not matched to a gene; V was cut back by 3 bases and J by 7 bases. This CDR3 comprises 14 residues. DNA of the CDR3: TGTGCCAGCTCACCGGGACAGGGTCCAAATGAGCAGTTCTTC. It specifies CASSPGQGPNEQFF. The whole variable domain, remainder taken from reference TRBV18 and TRBJ2-1, is NAGVMQNPRHLVRRRGQEARLRCSPMKGHSHVYWYRQLPEEGLKFMVYLQKENIIDESGMPKERFSAEFPKEGPSILRIQQVVRGDSAAYFCASSPGQGPNEQFFGPGTRLTVL.

V and J are TRBV28 and TRBJ1-4; maybe TRBD1 (5 bases). Trimming removed 2 bases at V and 8 bases at J, with 18 bases between. The length of the CDR3 is 16 residues. Germline V gene data show CDR1 as MDHEN and CDR2 as SYDVKM. CDR3 sequence (DNA): TGTGCCAGCAGTTTAAGGGTTCAGGGCGGTTACGAAAAACTGTTTTTT. It is translated as CASSLRVQGGYEKLFF.

The rearrangement links TRBV20-1 to TRBJ2-7, with 7 bases fitting TRBD2. Germline V gene sequence: CDR1 DFQATT, CDR2 SNEGSKA (reference sequence). The CDR3 contains 11 residues. The V and J ends lost 7 bases and 7 bases, in that order; junction bases with no gene match: 7. The CDR3 region has the DNA TGCAGTGGCGCACTAGCGAGGGAGCAGTACTTC. Translated, it gives CSGALAREQYF.

This clone was seen a single time. The rearrangement uses TRBV7-3 and TRBJ2-7; D is possibly TRBD2 (6 bases). CDR3 length equals 15 residues. Germline V gene data show CDR1 as SGHTA and CDR2 as FQGTGA. V lost 2 bases to trimming and J lost 4 bases, with 15 bases between them. CDR3 sequence reads: CASSLGLDSGYEQYF. CDR3 in DNA: TGTGCCAGCAGCTTAGGGCTAGACAGCGGGTACGAGCAGTACTTC.

This chain connects TRBV10-2 to TRBJ2-1, with D possibly being TRBD2 (6 bases). Trimming stripped 8 bases from V and 2 bases from J, with 16 bases between. In germline, CDR1 is WSHSY, CDR2 SAAADI. The CDR3 has 15 residues. This CDR3 is CASREAGNPYNEQFF. The DNA of the CDR3 is TGCGCCAGCCGCGAGGCGGGAAATCCCTACAATGAGCAGTTCTTC.

This chain joins TRBV5-6 and TRBJ2-7, with TRBD2 matching over 11 bases. The CDR3 covers 17 residues. Germline V lookup: CDR1 SGHDT, CDR2 YYEEEE. After removal of 4 bases from V and 3 bases from J, the junction contained 12 bases not matched to a gene. CDR3 coding DNA: TGTGCCAGCAGCCCCGGCAGGCTAGCGGGAGGAGGCTACGAGCAGTACTTC. It encodes CASSPGRLAGGGYEQYF.

V and J are TRBV30 and TRBJ2-1; 11 nucleotides line up with TRBD2. The germline gives CDR1 GTSNPN, CDR2 SVGIG (reference sequence). The CDR3 loop spans 14 amino acids. J lost 6 bases, V lost 0 bases, and 1 base had no gene match. The CDR3 nucleotides are TGTGCCTGGAGTGTGACTAGCGGGATCAATGAGCAGTTCTTC. Protein: CAWSVTSGINEQFF.

V gene TRBV9 combines with J gene TRBJ2-7; 9 positions match TRBD1. Germline trimming cut 3 bases from V and 5 bases from J; bases unmatched to any gene: 6. The CDR3 loop spans 14 amino acids. Germline V gene data show CDR1 as SGDLS and CDR2 as YYNGEE. The CDR3 loop reads CASSADRDRDEQYF. CDR3 nucleotides: TGTGCCAGCAGCGCCGACCGGGACAGGGACGAGCAGTACTTC.

The rearrangement links TRBV27 to TRBJ2-3, with 7 bases identical to TRBD1. J lost 0 bases, V lost 5 bases, and 11 bases had no gene match. This CDR3 region has 17 residues. Germline V gene sequence: CDR1 MNHEY, CDR2 SMNVEV (reference sequence). The CDR3 protein is CASSPKTGTVSTDTQYF. In nucleotides, the CDR3 is TGTGCCAGCAGTCCTAAGACGGGGACAGTGAGCACAGATACGCAGTATTTT.

This clone was counted only a few times. The genes are TRBV5-1 and TRBJ2-5; 7 nucleotides line up with TRBD2. V lost 2 bases, J lost 5 bases, and 6 bases stayed unmatched. Germline CDR1 and CDR2: SGHRS and YFSETQ. The CDR3 totals 14 residues. CDR3 in amino acids: CASSFGGGRETQYF. CDR3 coding DNA: TGCGCCAGCAGCTTCGGCGGGGGACGGGAGACCCAGTACTTC.